A selection of T cell receptor beta chains follows, all from one sample in a study of identical twins. Each CDR3 protein gets one entry after TCRdb re-called the 5' RACE reads with MiXCR. The table shows about 720,000 distinct CDR3 sequences, with 8.6% occurring only once. In addition, the sample was reused for a study of yellow fever vaccine responses in identical twins.

What was sequenced was PBMCs. The receptors were sampled from a woman younger than 30 in good health. The CDR3 runs from the conserved cysteine through the conserved F or W. D genes are given only for firm matches. Only part of the rows carry a size: once, few, many, or a class if the clone is expanded.

>TRBV4-2|-|TRBJ2-7|-
TGTGCCAGCAGCCAAGATGGGGCTGGCGAGCAGTACTTC
CASSQDGAGEQYF
>TRBV4-3|-|TRBJ2-6|-
TGCGCCAGCAGCCAAGAGGACAGAAACTCTGGGGCCAACGTCCTGACTTTC
CASSQEDRNSGANVLTF
>TRBV29-1|TRBD1|TRBJ2-7|many
TGCAGCGTTACAGGGGGCGAGCAGTACTTC
CSVTGGEQYF
>TRBV12-3/TRBV12-4|-|TRBJ2-2|many
TGTGCCAGCAGTTTAGGAGGGGGGGCAGGCGGGGAGCTGTTTTTT
CASSLGGGAGGELFF
>TRBV5-1|TRBD1|TRBJ2-3|many
TGCGCCAGCAGCCTGGACAGGGCGCCAGATACGCAGTATTTT
CASSLDRAPDTQYF
>TRBV6-1|TRBD1|TRBJ1-1|few
TGTGCCAGCTTAGAGGGACAGGGATTAGGTGAAGCTTTCTTT
CASLEGQGLGEAFF
>TRBV12-3/TRBV12-4|-|TRBJ2-1|many
TGTGCCAGCAGCCCCCTGGGACTCTCGAACAATGAGCAGTTCTTC
CASSPLGLSNNEQFF
>TRBV27|-|TRBJ1-1|few
TGTGCCAGCAGTTTATCGTCGGGGGGAGAAGCTTTCTTT
CASSLSSGGEAFF
>TRBV7-2|-|TRBJ2-5|many
TGTGCCAGCAGCTTAAAGGGGGAGGCGGGCGAGACCCAGTACTTC
CASSLKGEAGETQYF
>TRBV12-3/TRBV12-4|-|TRBJ1-1|many
TGTGCCAGCACCTTAGCGGGTGAAGCTTTCTTT
CASTLAGEAFF
>TRBV6-2/TRBV6-3|-|TRBJ1-1|-
TGTGCCAGCAGATCACGAGGGTCCGGCACTGAAGCTTTCTTT
CASRSRGSGTEAFF
>TRBV20-1|-|TRBJ2-2|-
TGCATGGCCCGGGAACCTCTGGGAGGGGACAGCGGGGAGCTGTTTTTT
CMAREPLGGDSGELFF
>TRBV7-8|-|TRBJ1-4|many
TGTGCCAGCAGCTTAGACTGGGGCAGGGATGAAAAACTGTTTTTT
CASSLDWGRDEKLFF
>TRBV7-9|-|TRBJ2-5|-
TGTGCCAGCAGCTTAGCGACGGACCATTCGGCCCAGTACTTC
CASSLATDHSAQYF
>TRBV6-1|-|TRBJ2-1|few
TGTGCCAGCACCGAGGGAGGGGGCTACAATGAGCAGTTCTTC
CASTEGGGYNEQFF
>TRBV2|TRBD1|TRBJ2-7|few
TGTGCCAGCAGCGACGCACGGACAGGGACCTACGAGCAGTACTTC
CASSDARTGTYEQYF
>TRBV29-1|-|TRBJ2-3|few
TGCAGCGTTGAAGAGGGTCGGGACCCTAACCCCACAGATACGCAGTATTTT
CSVEEGRDPNPTDTQYF
>TRBV6-1|TRBD1|TRBJ2-3|few
TGTGCCAGCAGTGAAGTTGGGACAGGGAGTGCAGATACGCAGTATTTT
CASSEVGTGSADTQYF
>TRBV2|-|TRBJ2-5|few
TGTGCCAGCATTTCAGGAGAGGAGACCCAGTACTTC
CASISGEETQYF
>TRBV29-1|-|TRBJ1-2|-
TGCAGCGTTGGACCTCCTCTCCGACAGATTGAAACTAACTATGGCTACACCTTC
CSVGPPLRQIETNYGYTF
>TRBV6-2/TRBV6-3|TRBD2|TRBJ2-5|-
TGTGCCGGCAGGGCTAGCGGGGTTTTAATGGAGACCCAGTACTTC
CAGRASGVLMETQYF
>TRBV29-1|TRBD2|TRBJ2-3|-
TGCAGCGGTGGACTAGCGGATAGCACAGATACGCAGTATTTT
CSGGLADSTDTQYF
>TRBV6-2/TRBV6-3|TRBD2|TRBJ2-7|few
TGTGCCAGCAAACCGGGACTAGCGGGAGTCGAGCAGTACTTC
CASKPGLAGVEQYF
>TRBV12-3/TRBV12-4|TRBD2|TRBJ2-1|many
TGTGCCAGCACCCCGGGACTAGCGGGGGGGCCCGATGAGCAGTTCTTC
CASTPGLAGGPDEQFF
>TRBV11-2|-|TRBJ2-7|-
TGTGCCAGCAGCTTAGGATTCAGAATAGGGGGACATTCGTACGAGCAGTACTTC
CASSLGFRIGGHSYEQYF
>TRBV3-1|-|TRBJ2-7|few
TGTGCCAGCAGCCAAGCGAGAACCGGGACACTTGCCTACGAGCAGTACTTC
CASSQARTGTLAYEQYF
>TRBV18|-|TRBJ2-6|-
TGTGCCAGCTCCCAAAAGGAGGGAATCAACGTCCTGACTTTC
CASSQKEGINVLTF
>TRBV29-1|-|TRBJ2-5|-
TGCAGCGTTGCTGGGACACACGAGACCCAGTACTTC
CSVAGTHETQYF
>TRBV28|TRBD1|TRBJ2-7|few
TGTGCCAGCAGTCCTCGGGACAGGCCATATCTGCAGTACTTC
CASSPRDRPYLQYF
>TRBV5-4|TRBD2|TRBJ2-5|few
TGTGCCAGCAGCCTGGGGGTTCTTACGGGAGGGCCGATCGCGGAAGAGACCCAGTACTTC
CASSLGVLTGGPIAEETQYF
>TRBV20-1|TRBD1|TRBJ1-2|-
TGCAGTGTAAGGGGGCGCGTCTATGGCTACACCTTC
CSVRGRVYGYTF
>TRBV29-1|-|TRBJ2-2|few
TGCAGCGTTGAGTCAGGGGCAGGCACCGGGGAGCTGTTTTTT
CSVESGAGTGELFF